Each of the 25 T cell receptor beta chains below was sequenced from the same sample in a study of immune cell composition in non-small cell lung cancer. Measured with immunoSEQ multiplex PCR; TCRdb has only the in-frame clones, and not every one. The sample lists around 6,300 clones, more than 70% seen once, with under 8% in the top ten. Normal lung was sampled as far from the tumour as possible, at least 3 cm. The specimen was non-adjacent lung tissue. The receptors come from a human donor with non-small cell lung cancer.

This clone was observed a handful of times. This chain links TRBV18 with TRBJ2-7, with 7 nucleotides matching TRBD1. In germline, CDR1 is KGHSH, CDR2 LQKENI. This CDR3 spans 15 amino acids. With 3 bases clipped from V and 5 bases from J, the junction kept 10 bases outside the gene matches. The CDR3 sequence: CASSPTGTVADEQYF. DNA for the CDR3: TGTGCCAGCTCACCTACCGGGACAGTTGCCGACGAGCAGTACTTC.

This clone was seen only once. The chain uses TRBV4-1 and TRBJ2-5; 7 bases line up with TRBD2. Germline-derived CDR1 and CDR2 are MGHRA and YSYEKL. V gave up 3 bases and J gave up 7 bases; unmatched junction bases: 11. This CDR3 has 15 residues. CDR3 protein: CASSQIMGGFGTQYF. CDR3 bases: TGCGCCAGCAGCCAGATTATGGGGGGGTTTGGGACCCAGTACTTC.

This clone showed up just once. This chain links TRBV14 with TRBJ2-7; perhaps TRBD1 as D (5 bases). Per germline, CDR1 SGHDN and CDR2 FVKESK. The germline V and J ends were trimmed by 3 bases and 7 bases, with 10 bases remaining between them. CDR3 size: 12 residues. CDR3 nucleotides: TGTGCCAGCAGCCATGCTAGGGGAGAGCAGTACTTC. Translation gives CASSHARGEQYF.

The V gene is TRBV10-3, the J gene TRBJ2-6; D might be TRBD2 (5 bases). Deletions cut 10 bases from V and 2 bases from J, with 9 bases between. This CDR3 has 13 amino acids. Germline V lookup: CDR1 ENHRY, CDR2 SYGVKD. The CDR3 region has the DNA TGTGCCACGGAGGAGGCTGGGGCCAACGTCCTGACTTTC. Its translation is CATEEAGANVLTF.

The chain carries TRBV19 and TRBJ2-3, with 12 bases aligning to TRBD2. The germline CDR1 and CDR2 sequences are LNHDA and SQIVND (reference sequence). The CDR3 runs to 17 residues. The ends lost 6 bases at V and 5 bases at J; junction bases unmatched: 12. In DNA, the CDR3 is TGTGCCAGTAGGATAAAGACTAGCGGGGGCCCCTTAGATACGCAGTATTTT. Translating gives CASRIKTSGGPLDTQYF.

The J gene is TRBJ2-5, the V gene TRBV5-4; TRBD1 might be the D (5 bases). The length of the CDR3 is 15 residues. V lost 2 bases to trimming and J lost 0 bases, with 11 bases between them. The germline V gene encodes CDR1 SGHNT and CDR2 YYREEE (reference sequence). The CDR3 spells CASSFDSLYQETQYF. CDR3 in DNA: TGTGCCAGCAGCTTCGACAGTCTATACCAAGAGACCCAGTACTTC.

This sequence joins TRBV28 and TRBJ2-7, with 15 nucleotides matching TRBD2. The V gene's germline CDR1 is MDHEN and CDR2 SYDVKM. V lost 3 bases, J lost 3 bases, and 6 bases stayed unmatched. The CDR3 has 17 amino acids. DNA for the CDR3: TGTGCCAGCAGTTTGAGAGGGACTAGCGGGAGGATCTACGAGCAGTACTTC. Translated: CASSLRGTSGRIYEQYF.

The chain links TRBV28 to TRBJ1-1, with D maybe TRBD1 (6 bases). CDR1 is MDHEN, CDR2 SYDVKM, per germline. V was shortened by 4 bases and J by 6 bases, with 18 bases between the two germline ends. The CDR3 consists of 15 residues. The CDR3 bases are TGTGCCAGCAGTTGGGCACAGGGAAATCGGGCTGAAGCTTTCTTT. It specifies CASSWAQGNRAEAFF.

CDR3 bases: TGCGCCAGCAGCCAGATCACAGGGGCGGTTGTCTATGGCTACACCTTC. It codes for CASSQITGAVVYGYTF. The chain combines TRBV4-1 with TRBJ1-2, with 7 bases identical to TRBD1. The CDR3 sequence is 16 residues long. The V gene's germline CDR1 is MGHRA and CDR2 YSYEKL. The V gene end was trimmed by 3 bases and the J gene end by 4 bases; junction bases not matched to a gene: 11.

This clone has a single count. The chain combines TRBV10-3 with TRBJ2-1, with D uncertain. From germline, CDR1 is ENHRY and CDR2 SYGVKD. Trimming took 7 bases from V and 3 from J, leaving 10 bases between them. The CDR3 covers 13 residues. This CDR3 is CAITANSYNEQFF. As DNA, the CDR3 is TGTGCCATCACGGCTAACAGCTACAATGAGCAGTTCTTC.

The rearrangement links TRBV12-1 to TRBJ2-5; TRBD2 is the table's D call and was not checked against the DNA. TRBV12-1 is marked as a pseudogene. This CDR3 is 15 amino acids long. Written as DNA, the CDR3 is TGTGCCAGCAGCTTTAGTCCTAGCGGTCAAGAGACCCAGTACTTC. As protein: CASSFSPSGQETQYF.

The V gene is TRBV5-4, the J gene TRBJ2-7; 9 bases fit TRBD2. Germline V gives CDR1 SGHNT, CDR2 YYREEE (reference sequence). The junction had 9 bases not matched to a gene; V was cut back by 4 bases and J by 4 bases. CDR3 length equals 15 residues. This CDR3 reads CASSDPGTSLYEQYF. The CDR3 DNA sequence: TGTGCCAGCAGCGACCCGGGGACTAGCCTATACGAGCAGTACTTC.

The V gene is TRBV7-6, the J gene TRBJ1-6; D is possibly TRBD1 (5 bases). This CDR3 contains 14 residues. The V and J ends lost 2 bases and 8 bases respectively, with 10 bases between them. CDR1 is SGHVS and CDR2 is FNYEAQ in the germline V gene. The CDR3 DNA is TGTGCCAGCAGCTTATCAGGGTGGGATTCACCCCTCCACTTT. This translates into CASSLSGWDSPLHF.

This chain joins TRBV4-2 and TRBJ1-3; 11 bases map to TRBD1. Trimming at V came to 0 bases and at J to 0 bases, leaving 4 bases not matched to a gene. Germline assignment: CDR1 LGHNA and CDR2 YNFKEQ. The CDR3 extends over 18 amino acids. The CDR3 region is CASSQERTGGASGNTIYF. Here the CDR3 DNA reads TGTGCCAGCAGCCAAGAAAGGACAGGGGGCGCCTCTGGAAACACCATATATTTT.

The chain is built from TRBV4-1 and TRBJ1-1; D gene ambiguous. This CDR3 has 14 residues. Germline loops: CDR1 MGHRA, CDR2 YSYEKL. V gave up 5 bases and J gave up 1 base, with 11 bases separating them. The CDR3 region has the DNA TGCGCCAGCAGCAGCACGGGGAAGAACACTGAAGCTTTCTTT. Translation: CASSSTGKNTEAFF.

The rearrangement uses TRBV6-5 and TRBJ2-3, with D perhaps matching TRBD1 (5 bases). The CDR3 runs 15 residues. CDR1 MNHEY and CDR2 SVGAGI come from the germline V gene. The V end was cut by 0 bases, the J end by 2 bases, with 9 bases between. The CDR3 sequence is CASSYSGVITDTQYF. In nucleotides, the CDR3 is TGTGCCAGCAGTTACTCAGGGGTCATCACAGATACGCAGTATTTT.

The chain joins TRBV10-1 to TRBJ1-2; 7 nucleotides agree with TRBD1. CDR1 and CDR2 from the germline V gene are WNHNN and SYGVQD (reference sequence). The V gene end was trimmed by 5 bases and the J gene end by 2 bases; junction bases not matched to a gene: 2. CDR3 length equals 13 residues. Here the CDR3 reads CASSPGGNYGYTF. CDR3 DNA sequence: TGCGCCAGCAGTCCAGGGGGGAACTATGGCTACACCTTC.

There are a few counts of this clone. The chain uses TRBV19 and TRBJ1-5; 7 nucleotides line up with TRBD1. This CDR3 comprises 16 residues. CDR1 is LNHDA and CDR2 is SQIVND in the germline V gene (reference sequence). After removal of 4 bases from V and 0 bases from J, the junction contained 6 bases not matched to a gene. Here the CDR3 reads CASSTRTGGSNQPQHF. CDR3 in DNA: TGTGCCAGTAGTACCCGGACAGGCGGTAGCAATCAGCCCCAGCATTTT.

The CDR3 sequence: CASRDGGSGANVLTF. The CDR3 bases are TGCGCCAGCAGGGACGGGGGCTCTGGGGCCAACGTCCTGACTTTC. J is TRBJ2-6 and V is TRBV5-1; possible D gene TRBD2, 6 bases. V gave up 5 bases and J gave up 0 bases, with 9 bases separating them. The CDR3 spans 15 residues. The germline CDR1 and CDR2 sequences are SGHRS and YFSETQ.

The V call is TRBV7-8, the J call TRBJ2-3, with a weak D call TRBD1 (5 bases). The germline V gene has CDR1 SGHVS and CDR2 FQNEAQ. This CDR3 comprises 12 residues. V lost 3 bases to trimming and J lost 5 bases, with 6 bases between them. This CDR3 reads CASSFRVDTQYF. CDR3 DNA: TGTGCCAGCAGCTTCAGGGTAGATACGCAGTATTTT.

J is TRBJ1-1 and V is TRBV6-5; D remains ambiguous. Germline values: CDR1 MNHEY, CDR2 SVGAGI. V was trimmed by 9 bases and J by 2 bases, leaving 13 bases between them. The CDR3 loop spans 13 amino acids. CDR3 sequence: CARGLSGNTEAFF. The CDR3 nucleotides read TGTGCCAGGGGGTTGAGCGGAAACACTGAAGCTTTCTTT.

In nucleotides, the CDR3 is TGTGCCAGCAGCTTCCCAAGTCGGGGGCAAGAGACCCAGTACTTC. As protein: CASSFPSRGQETQYF. The chain is built from TRBV11-1 and TRBJ2-5, with a possible D match to TRBD2 (6 bases). This CDR3 is built from 15 residues. Between the trimmed V and J ends, which lost 3 bases and 2 bases, there was a span of 13 bases. Germline V gene lookup returns CDR1 SGHAT and CDR2 FQDESV (reference sequence).

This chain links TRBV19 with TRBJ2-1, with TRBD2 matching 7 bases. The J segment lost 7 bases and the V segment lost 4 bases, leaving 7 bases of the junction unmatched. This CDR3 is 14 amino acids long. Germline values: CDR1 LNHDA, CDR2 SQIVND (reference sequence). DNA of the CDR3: TGTGCCAGTAGTAGGGGTAGCGGGTATAATGAGCAGTTCTTC. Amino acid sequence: CASSRGSGYNEQFF.

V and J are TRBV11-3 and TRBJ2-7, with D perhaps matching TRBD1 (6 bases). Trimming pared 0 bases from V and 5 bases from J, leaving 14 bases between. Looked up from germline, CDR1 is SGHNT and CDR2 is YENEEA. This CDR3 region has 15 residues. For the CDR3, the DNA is TGTGCCAGCAGCTTAGATCCAACAGGGATCGACGAGCAGTACTTC. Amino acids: CASSLDPTGIDEQYF.

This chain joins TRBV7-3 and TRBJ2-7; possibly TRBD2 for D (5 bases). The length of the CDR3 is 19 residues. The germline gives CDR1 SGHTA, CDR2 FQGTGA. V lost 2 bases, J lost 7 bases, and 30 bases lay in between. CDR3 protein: CASSLWQRPDSRSSGEQYF. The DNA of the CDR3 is TGTGCCAGCAGCTTATGGCAAAGGCCCGATAGCCGATCCTCGGGGGAGCAGTACTTC.